Listed below are T cell receptor beta chains from one sample, sequenced in a study of cytomegalovirus exposure and HLA in healthy donors. Clones were read by immunoSEQ multiplex PCR, and TCRdb kept only the in-frame ones, dropping some. The repertoire table contains about 130,000 clones. Source material: PBMCs. The source is a man aged 25 to 40 in good health and CMV-seronegative. Both conserved end residues are part of each CDR3. The D gene is left open where the match is weak.

TRBJ2-7 TRBV27 TRBD1 CASSSQQGIVPYEQYF TGTGCCAGCAGTTCCCAACAGGGGATTGTACCCTACGAGCAGTACTTC
TRBJ2-1 TRBV5-1 TRBD1 CASSPGQGTYNEQFF TGCGCCAGCAGCCCGGGACAGGGAACCTACAATGAGCAGTTCTTC
TRBJ2-1 TRBV29-1 TRBD2 CSVEDRGGWGEQFF TGCAGCGTTGAAGATCGGGGAGGGTGGGGTGAGCAGTTCTTC
TRBJ1-1 TRBV30 - CAWSVAGGNTEAFF TGTGCCTGGAGTGTCGCGGGGGGGAACACTGAAGCTTTCTTT
TRBJ2-2 TRBV6-5 - CASSYASTGELFF TGTGCCAGCAGTTATGCGAGCACCGGGGAGCTGTTTTTT
TRBJ2-5 TRBV27 TRBD2 CASSYKAGEETQYF TGTGCCAGCAGCTACAAAGCGGGAGAAGAGACCCAGTACTTC
TRBJ2-3 TRBV2 - CASNGVRTDTQYF TGTGCCAGCAATGGAGTAAGAACAGATACGCAGTATTTT
TRBJ1-1 TRBV6-5 TRBD1 CASSTPRGEATEAFF TGTGCCAGCAGCACTCCCAGGGGGGAAGCCACTGAAGCTTTCTTT
TRBJ1-2 TRBV6-1 - CASSEPSLLPNYGYTF TGTGCCAGCAGTGAGCCCTCACTCCTCCCCAACTATGGCTACACCTTC
TRBJ2-6 TRBV30 - CAWKGVSSGANVLTF TGTGCCTGGAAGGGGGTGAGCTCTGGGGCCAACGTCCTGACTTTC
TRBJ2-5 TRBV6-1 TRBD1 CASGESLRRGKETQYF TGTGCCAGCGGTGAATCACTGCGCAGGGGGAAAGAGACCCAGTACTTC
TRBJ1-2 TRBV7-2 - CASGKGSNYGYTF TGTGCCAGCGGTAAGGGGTCTAACTATGGCTACACCTTC
TRBJ2-3 TRBV7-2 - CASSRGSARRDTQYF TGTGCCAGCAGCCGAGGGTCCGCCCGGAGAGATACGCAGTATTTT
TRBJ2-2 TRBV4-3 TRBD1 CASSPTGDTGELFF TGCGCCAGCAGCCCGACAGGGGACACCGGGGAGCTGTTTTTT
TRBJ2-7 TRBV6-4 - CAKRSPPSNCRTRTYEQYF TGTGCTAAAAGAAGCCCCCCCTCGAATTGTCGCACTCGAACCTACGAGCAGTACTTC
TRBJ2-7 TRBV11-2 - CASSLDPDSVNGDF TGTGCCAGCAGCTTAGACCCAGACAGCGTGAATGGGGACTTC